This T cell receptor beta chain emerged from a study of blood T cell repertoires in COVID-19. The overall study: From T cells, B-cell-depleted T cells, or PBMCs came the material, which was cDNA or gDNA.

Germline V CDR1 and CDR2: WNHNN, SYGVQD (reference sequence). Unmatched junction bases numbered 2, after V lost 3 bases and J lost 3 bases. The CDR3 has 14 amino acids. Measured with immunoSEQ multiplex PCR; TCRdb has only the in-frame clones, and not every one. In the table there are some 35,000 clones, 83% of which are singletons. The clonotype originates from a man aged 50 to 60 with acute or convalescent COVID-19. The chain recombines TRBV10-1 with TRBJ2-7; the match to TRBD2 covers 10 bases. Sample: peripheral blood. The CDR3 DNA is TGCGCCAGCAGTGAAAGGACTAGCGGCTACGAGCAGTACTTC. Its protein product is CASSERTSGYEQYF.